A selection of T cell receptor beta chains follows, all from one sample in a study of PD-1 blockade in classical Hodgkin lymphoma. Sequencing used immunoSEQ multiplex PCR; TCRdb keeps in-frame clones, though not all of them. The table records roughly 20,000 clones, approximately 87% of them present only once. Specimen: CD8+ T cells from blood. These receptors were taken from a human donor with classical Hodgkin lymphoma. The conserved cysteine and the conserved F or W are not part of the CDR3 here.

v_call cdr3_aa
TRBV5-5 ASSLRGFEGAF
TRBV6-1 ASSDRFPDMATGELF
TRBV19 ASSTPGQGMNTEAF
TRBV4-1 ASSVNRGSNQPQH
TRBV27 ASSLIQRELHTQY
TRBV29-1 SVDNSQGGSYNEQF
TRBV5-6 ASSPPGRYNEQF
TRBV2 ASWGAGRSLYYEQY
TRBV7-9 ASSLASLILAGEQF
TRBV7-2 ASSVGLAGGLFPYEQY
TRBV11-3 ASSLTQNTEAF
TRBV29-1 SVGGTSSGNTIY
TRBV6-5 ASSYSAGGSYEQY
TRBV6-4 ASSDSAHSGANVLT
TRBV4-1 ASSPPRPDRLTDTQY
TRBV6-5 ASSYLTGGTGELF
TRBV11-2 ASSSPPTDRNEKLF
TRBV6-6 ASWGQGAGEKLF